The TCR beta chain under discussion was sequenced for a study of PD-L1 blockade in urothelial cancer. Clones were read by immunoSEQ multiplex PCR, and TCRdb kept only the in-frame ones, dropping some. The sample contains 25,000 to 35,000 clones, 87% of which appear only once. Germline V lookup: CDR1 SGDLS, CDR2 YYNGEE. Trimming took off 4 bases at V and 2 bases at J, with 12 bases between the two ends. The CDR3 is made up of 14 amino acids. The specimen was PBMCs, collected around atezolizumab (anti-PD-L1) treatment. The J gene is TRBJ1-2, the V gene TRBV9; no definite D call. The clonotype originates from a man between 45 and 60 years old with urothelial cancer. The CDR3 sequence is CASSPLAPNYGYTF. The CDR3 bases are TGTGCCAGCAGCCCCTTAGCACCCAACTATGGCTACACCTTC. Based on the CDR3 plus reference TRBV9 and TRBJ1-2, the full variable domain is DSGVTQTPKHLITATGQRVTLRCSPRSGDLSVYWYQQSLDQGLQFLIQYYNGEERAKGNILERFSAQQFPDLHSELNLSSLELGDSALYFCASSPLAPNYGYTFGSGTRLTVV.